The sequence of this T cell receptor beta chain was determined in a study of T-cell reconstitution after alpha-beta-depleted transplantation in children. Germline CDR1 MGHDK, CDR2 SYGVNS. The CDR3 consists of 14 residues. V lost 1 base, J lost 0 bases, and 4 bases lay in between. Unique molecular identifiers were built into the TCRbeta library. TCRdb passed the PCR reads through MiXCR, listing each CDR3 protein once. Among about 360,000 distinct CDR3 sequences listed, about 14% were seen once. This clonotype has just a few counts. The chain has TRBV25-1 and TRBJ1-3; D not certain. This TCR was recovered from a human donor who donated a stem cell graft to a child with Fanconi anemia. Sequencing was performed on PBMCs, taken from the stem cell graft. Written as DNA, the CDR3 is TGTGCCAGCAGTGAATTCGGCTCTGGAAACACCATATATTTT. Translated: CASSEFGSGNTIYF.